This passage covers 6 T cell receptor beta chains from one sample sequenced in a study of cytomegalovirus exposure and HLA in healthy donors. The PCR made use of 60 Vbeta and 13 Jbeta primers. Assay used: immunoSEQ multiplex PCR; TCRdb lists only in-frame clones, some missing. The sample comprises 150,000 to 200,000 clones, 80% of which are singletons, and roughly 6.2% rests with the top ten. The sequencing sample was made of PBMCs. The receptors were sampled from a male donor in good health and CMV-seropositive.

The CDR3 nucleotides read TGTGCCAGCAGCTTAATCCTTAGCGGCTCCTACGAGCAGTACTTC. Amino acid sequence: CASSLILSGSYEQYF. The chain joins TRBV11-3 to TRBJ2-5; TRBD2 is a possible D gene (6 bases). The DNA end lines up better with TRBJ2-7; the J call may be wrong. Germline V gene lookup returns CDR1 SGHNT and CDR2 YENEEA. This CDR3 comprises 15 residues.

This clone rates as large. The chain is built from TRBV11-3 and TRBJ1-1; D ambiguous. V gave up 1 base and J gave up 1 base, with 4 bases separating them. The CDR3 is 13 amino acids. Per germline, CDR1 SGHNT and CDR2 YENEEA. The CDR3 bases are TGTGCCAGCAGCTTAGGCGCGAACACTGAAGCTTTCTTT. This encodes CASSLGANTEAFF.

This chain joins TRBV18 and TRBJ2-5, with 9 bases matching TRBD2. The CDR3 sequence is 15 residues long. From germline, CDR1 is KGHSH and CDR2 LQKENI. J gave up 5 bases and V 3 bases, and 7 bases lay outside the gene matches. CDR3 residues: CASSPGAGGGETQYF. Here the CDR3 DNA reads TGTGCCAGCTCACCGGGAGCGGGAGGAGGCGAGACCCAGTACTTC.

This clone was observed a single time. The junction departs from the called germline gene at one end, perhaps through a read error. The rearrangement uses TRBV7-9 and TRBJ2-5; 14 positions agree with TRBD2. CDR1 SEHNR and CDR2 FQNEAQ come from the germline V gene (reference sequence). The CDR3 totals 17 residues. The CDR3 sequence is CSSSFGTSGGHQETQYF. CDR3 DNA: TGTTCCAGCAGCTTTGGGACTAGCGGGGGACACCAAGAGACCCAGTACTTC.

CDR3 sequence reads: CAWRRSGEQYF. The CDR3 DNA sequence: TGTGCCTGGAGACGGTCTGGCGAGCAGTACTTC. The chain is built from TRBV30 and TRBJ2-7; D remains unclear. This CDR3 is built from 11 residues. Deletions cut 3 bases from V and 6 bases from J, with 9 bases between. The germline V gene encodes CDR1 GTSNPN and CDR2 SVGIG (reference sequence).

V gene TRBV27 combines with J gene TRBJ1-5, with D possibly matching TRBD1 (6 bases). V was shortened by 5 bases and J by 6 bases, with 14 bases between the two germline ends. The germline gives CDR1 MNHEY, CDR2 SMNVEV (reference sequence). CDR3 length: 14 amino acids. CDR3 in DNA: TGTGCCAGCAGTCCCCGGGGGGCTGTTCAGCCCCAGCATTTT. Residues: CASSPRGAVQPQHF.